Shown below are 3 T cell receptor beta chains from a single sample sequenced in a study of cytomegalovirus exposure and HLA in healthy donors. The PCR employed 60 Vbeta primers together with 13 Jbeta primers. Data came from immunoSEQ multiplex PCR; TCRdb stores just in-frame clones and leaves some out. Of approximately 73,000 clones in the sample, around 60% were seen once. Sequencing was done on a sample of PBMCs. The receptors shown here come from a man aged 25 to 45 in good health and CMV-seropositive.

The chain links TRBV25-1 to TRBJ1-4; D is perhaps TRBD1 (6 bases). CDR3 length: 13 residues. Germline values: CDR1 MGHDK, CDR2 SYGVNS. Trimming left V 6 bases short and J 5 bases short, with 10 bases between. This CDR3 reads CASREQGNEKLFF. Written as DNA, the CDR3 is TGTGCCAGCAGGGAACAGGGAAATGAAAAACTGTTTTTT.

This clone was recorded once. The J gene is TRBJ2-7, the V gene TRBV4-1, with 7 bases that match TRBD1. The CDR3 extends over 14 amino acids. Germline V CDR1 and CDR2: MGHRA, YSYEKL. J gave up 5 bases and V 4 bases, and 8 bases lay outside the gene matches. CDR3 amino acids: CASSRRSGQNEQYF. CDR3 nucleotide sequence: TGCGCCAGCAGCCGAAGATCGGGACAGAACGAGCAGTACTTC.

The CDR3 coding sequence is TGCGCCACGTCGAGCGGGAGCTACGATAATGAGCAGTTCTTC. It yields the protein CATSSGSYDNEQFF. The chain uses TRBV5-1 and TRBJ2-1; 8 bases map to TRBD2. Germline V gives CDR1 SGHRS, CDR2 YFSETQ. This CDR3 has 14 residues. With V trimmed by 9 bases and J by 7 bases, 12 bases remained unmatched.